The subject of this entry is one TCR beta chain. Germline CDR1 is KGHSH and CDR2 is LQKENI. The CDR3 consists of 16 residues. Trimming cost V 0 bases and J 0 bases; bases outside gene matches: 2. The data stem from a study of blood T cell repertoires in COVID-19. Study background: The cDNA or gDNA used as material had been derived from T cells, B-cell-depleted T cells, or PBMCs.

The authors' processing: How many nucleated cells were present was estimated from reference gene primer amplification. Assay: immunoSEQ multiplex PCR; the TCRdb copy retains only in-frame clones and omits some. That table furnishes V, J and clone size, whereas the DNA furnished D and trimming. The data hold approximately 50,000 clones, with 70% to 90% observed a single time. The sequence derives from a woman older than 75 with acute or convalescent COVID-19. The gene calls are TRBV18 and TRBJ2-1, with TRBD1 matching over 7 bases. The sample comprised peripheral blood. The CDR3 nucleotides are TGTGCCAGCTCACCACCGGGACAGACCTCCTACAATGAGCAGTTCTTC. The encoded protein is CASSPPGQTSYNEQFF.